This TCR beta chain was captured by sequencing in a study of cytomegalovirus exposure and HLA in healthy donors. Study findings and constraints: As confirmed in vitro, a few CMV-associated chains were specific for CMV antigens. Cytomegalovirus status was reportedly diagnosed by the classifier with high specificity and sensitivity.

Generated by immunoSEQ multiplex PCR, the TCRdb table keeps only in-frame clones and is missing some. The sample contains some 250,000 clones, around 87% of which appear only once. Comment on this clone: The antigen remains undetermined.

Separate from the roughly 700-subject first cohort, the roughly 120-subject validation cohort was the one that the donors belonged to. The length of the CDR3 is 14 residues. CDR1 is SGHRS, CDR2 YFSETQ, per germline. V gave up 0 bases and J gave up 6 bases; unmatched junction bases: 3. This TCR was sampled from a woman in her twenties or thirties in good health and CMV-seropositive. Sample: PBMCs. The J gene is TRBJ2-1, the V gene TRBV5-1; TRBD1 matches 7 bases. CDR3 bases: TGCGCCAGCAGCTTGGACAGGGGATCCAATGAGCAGTTCTTC. Translating it yields CASSLDRGSNEQFF.